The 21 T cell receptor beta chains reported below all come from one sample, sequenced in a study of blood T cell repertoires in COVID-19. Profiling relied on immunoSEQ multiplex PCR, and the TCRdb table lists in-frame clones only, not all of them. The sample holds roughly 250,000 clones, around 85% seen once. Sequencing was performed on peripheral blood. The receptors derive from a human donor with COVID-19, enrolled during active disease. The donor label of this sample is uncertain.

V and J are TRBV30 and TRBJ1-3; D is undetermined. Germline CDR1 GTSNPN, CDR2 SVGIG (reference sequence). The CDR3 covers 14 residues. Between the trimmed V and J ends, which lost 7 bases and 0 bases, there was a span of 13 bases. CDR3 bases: TGTGCCTCGGCGCGGGTTCGCTCTGGAAACACCATATATTTT. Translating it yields CASARVRSGNTIYF.

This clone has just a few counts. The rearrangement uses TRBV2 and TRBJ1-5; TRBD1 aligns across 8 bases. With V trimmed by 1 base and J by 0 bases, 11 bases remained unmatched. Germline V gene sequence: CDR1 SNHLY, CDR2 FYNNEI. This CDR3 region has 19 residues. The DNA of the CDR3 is TGTGCCAGCAGTGAAGGGGGTCAGGGGGCCTCCTATAGCAATCAGCCCCAGCATTTT. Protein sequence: CASSEGGQGASYSNQPQHF.

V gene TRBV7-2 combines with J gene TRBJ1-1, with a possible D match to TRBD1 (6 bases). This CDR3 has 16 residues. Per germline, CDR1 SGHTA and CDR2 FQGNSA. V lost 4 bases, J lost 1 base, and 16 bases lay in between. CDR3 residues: CASSSHGGAGNTEAFF. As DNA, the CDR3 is TGTGCCAGCAGCTCCCACGGGGGGGCCGGGAACACTGAAGCTTTCTTT.

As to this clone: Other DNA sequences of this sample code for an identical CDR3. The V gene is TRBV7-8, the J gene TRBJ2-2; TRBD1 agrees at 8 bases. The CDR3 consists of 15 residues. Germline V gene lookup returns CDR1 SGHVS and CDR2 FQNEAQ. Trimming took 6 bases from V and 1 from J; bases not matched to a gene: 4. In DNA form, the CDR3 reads TGTGCCAGCAGACCCGGGACAGGGAACACCGGGGAGCTGTTTTTT. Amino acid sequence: CASRPGTGNTGELFF.

The CDR3 loop reads CATSEGGENENIQYF. The CDR3 nucleotides read TGTGCCACCAGTGAGGGCGGGGAAAATGAAAACATTCAGTACTTC. The V gene is TRBV24-1, the J gene TRBJ2-4, with a tentative D call TRBD2 (6 bases). Germline CDR1 is KGHDR and CDR2 is SFDVKD. The CDR3 is made up of 15 amino acids. V lost 4 bases and J lost 5, with 14 bases in between.

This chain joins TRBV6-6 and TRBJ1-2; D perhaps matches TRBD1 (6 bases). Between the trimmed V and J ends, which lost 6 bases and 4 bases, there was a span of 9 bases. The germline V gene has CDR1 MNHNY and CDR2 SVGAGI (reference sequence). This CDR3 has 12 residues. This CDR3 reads CASSTGIYGYTF. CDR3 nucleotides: TGTGCCAGCAGCACAGGGATCTATGGCTACACCTTC.

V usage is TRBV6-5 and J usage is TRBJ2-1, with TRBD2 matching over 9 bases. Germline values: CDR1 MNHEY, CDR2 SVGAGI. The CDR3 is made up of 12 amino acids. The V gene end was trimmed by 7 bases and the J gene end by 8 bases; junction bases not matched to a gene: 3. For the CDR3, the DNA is TGTGCCAGCACGCGGGGGGGGGATGAGCAGTTCTTC. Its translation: CASTRGGDEQFF.

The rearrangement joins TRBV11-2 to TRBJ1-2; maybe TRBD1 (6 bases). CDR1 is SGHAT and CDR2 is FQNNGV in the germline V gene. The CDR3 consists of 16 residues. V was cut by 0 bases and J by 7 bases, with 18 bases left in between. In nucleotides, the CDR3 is TGTGCCAGCAGCTTAGATCCGGCAGGGGTGGTGGGTGGCTACACCTTC. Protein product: CASSLDPAGVVGGYTF.

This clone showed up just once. In nucleotides, the CDR3 is TGTGCCAGCAGCTTAGCGGGGCGCGTACAGTTCTTC. Its translation: CASSLAGRVQFF. This chain links TRBV7-2 with TRBJ2-1; possibly TRBD1 for D (5 bases). Germline V lookup: CDR1 SGHTA, CDR2 FQGNSA. Trimming pared 0 bases from V and 13 bases from J, leaving 10 bases between. This CDR3 has 12 residues. Full variable domain (remainder filled in from reference TRBV7-2 and TRBJ2-1): GAGVSQSPSNKVTEKGKDVELRCDPISGHTALYWYRQSLGQGLEFLIYFQGNSAPDKSGLPSDRFSAERTGGSVSTLTIQRTQQEDSAVYLCASSLAGRVQFFGPGTRLTVL.

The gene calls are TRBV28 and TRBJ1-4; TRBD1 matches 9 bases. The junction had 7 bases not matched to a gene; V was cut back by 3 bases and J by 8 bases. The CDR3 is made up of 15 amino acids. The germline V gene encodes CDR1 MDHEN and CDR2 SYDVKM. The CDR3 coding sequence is TGTGCCAGCAGTTTGGGGGGACAGGGTTACGAAAAACTGTTTTTT. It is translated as CASSLGGQGYEKLFF.

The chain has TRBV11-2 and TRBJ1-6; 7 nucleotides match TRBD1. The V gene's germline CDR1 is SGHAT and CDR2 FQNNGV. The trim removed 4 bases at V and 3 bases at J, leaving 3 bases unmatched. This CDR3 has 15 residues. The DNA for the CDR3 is TGTGCCAGCAGCTACAGGGGTCACTATAATTCACCCCTCCACTTT. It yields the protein CASSYRGHYNSPLHF.

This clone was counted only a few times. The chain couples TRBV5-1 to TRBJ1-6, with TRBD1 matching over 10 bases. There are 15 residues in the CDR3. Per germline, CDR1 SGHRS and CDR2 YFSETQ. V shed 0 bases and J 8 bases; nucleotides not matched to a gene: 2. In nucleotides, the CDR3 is TGCGCCAGCAGCTTGGCGGGACAGGGGTATTCACCCCTCCACTTT. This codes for CASSLAGQGYSPLHF. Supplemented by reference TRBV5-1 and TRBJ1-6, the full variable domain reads KAGVTQTPRYLIKTRGQQVTLSCSPISGHRSVSWYQQTPGQGLQFLFEYFSETQRNKGNFPGRFSGRQFSNSRSEMNVSTLELGDSALYLCASSLAGQGYSPLHFGNGTRLTVT.

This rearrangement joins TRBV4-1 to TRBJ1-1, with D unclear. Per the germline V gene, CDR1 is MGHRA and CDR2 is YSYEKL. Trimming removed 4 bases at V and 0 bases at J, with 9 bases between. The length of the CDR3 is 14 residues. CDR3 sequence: CASSPRLVNTEAFF. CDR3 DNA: TGCGCCAGCAGCCCCCGACTGGTGAACACTGAAGCTTTCTTT.

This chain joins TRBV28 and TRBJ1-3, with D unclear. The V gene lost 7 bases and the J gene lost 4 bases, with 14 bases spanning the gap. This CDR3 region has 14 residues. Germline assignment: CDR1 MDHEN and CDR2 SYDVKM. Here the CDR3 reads CASNSGGLGNTIYF. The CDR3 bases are TGTGCCAGCAATTCTGGTGGACTCGGAAACACCATATATTTT. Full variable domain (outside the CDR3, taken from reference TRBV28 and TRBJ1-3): DVKVTQSSRYLVKRTGEKVFLECVQDMDHENMFWYRQDPGLGLRLIYFSYDVKMKEKGDIPEGYSVSREKKERFSLILESASTNQTSMYLCASNSGGLGNTIYFGEGSWLTVV.

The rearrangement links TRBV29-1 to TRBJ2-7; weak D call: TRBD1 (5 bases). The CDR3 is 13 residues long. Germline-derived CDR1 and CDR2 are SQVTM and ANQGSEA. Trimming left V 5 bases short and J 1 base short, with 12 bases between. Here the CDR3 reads CSVSIQGSYEQYF. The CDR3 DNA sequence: TGCAGCGTTTCAATCCAGGGTTCCTACGAGCAGTACTTC.

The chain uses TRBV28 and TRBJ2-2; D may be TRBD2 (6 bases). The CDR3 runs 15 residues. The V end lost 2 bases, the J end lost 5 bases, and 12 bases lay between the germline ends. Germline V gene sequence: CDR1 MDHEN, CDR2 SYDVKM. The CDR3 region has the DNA TGTGCCAGCAGTTTAGGCGGGACCTTGACCGGGGAGCTGTTTTTT. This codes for CASSLGGTLTGELFF.

The CDR3 nucleotides are TGCGCCAGCAGCTTGGCAGGGGACGCTGAAGCTTTCTTT. The encoded protein is CASSLAGDAEAFF. The chain combines TRBV5-1 with TRBJ1-1, with a tentative D call TRBD1 (6 bases). Germline values: CDR1 SGHRS, CDR2 YFSETQ. The CDR3 is 13 amino acids. Trimming removed 0 bases at V and 6 bases at J, with 9 bases between. Supplemented by reference TRBV5-1 and TRBJ1-1, the full variable domain reads KAGVTQTPRYLIKTRGQQVTLSCSPISGHRSVSWYQQTPGQGLQFLFEYFSETQRNKGNFPGRFSGRQFSNSRSEMNVSTLELGDSALYLCASSLAGDAEAFFGQGTRLTVV.

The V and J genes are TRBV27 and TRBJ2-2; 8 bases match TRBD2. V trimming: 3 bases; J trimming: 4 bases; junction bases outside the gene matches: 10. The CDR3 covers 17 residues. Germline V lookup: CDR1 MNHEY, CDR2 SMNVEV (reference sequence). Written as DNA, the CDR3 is TGTGCCAGCAGTTTGTCCCCGCCGCGGGAGGTCACCGGGGAGCTGTTTTTT. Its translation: CASSLSPPREVTGELFF.

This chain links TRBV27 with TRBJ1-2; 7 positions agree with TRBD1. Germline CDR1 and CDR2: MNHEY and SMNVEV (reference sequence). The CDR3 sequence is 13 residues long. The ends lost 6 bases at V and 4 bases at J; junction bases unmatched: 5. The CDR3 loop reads CASRRAGGYGYTF. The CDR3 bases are TGTGCCAGCAGGCGCGCAGGGGGCTATGGCTACACCTTC.

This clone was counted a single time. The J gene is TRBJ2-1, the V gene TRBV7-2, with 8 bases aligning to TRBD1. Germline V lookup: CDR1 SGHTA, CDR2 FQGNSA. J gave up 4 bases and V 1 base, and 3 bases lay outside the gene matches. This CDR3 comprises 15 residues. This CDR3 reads CASSLEQGVYNEQFF. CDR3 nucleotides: TGTGCCAGCAGCTTAGAACAGGGGGTTTACAATGAGCAGTTCTTC.

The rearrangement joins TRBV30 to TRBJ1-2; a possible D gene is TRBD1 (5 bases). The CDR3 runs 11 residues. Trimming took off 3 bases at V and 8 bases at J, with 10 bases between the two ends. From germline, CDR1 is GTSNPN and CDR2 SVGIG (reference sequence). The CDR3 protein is CAWSQGEGYTF. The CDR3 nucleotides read TGTGCCTGGAGCCAAGGGGAAGGCTACACCTTC. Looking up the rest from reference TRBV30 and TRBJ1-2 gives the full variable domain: SQTIHQWPATLVQPVGSPLSLECTVEGTSNPNLYWYRQAAGRGLQLLFYSVGIGQISSEVPQNLSASRPQDRQFILSSKKLLLSDSGFYLCAWSQGEGYTFGSGTRLTVV.